This T cell receptor beta chain is from a study of blood T cells in healthy people across ages. Study information: With template switching, about one barcoded beta molecule was captured per two T cells. Broader study findings: Diversity of TCR beta correlated strongly with naive T cell percentage. Higher diversity, along with more naive CD4+ cells, distinguished long-lived donors from aged donors.

Primers used in a second PCR of about 7 to 11 cycles were a sample-barcoded 5' primer and a J-beta primer mix. Unique molecular identifiers of 12 random nucleotides labeled each cDNA. One entry per CDR3 protein, called by TCRdb with MiXCR from the 5' RACE reads. The sample lists about 1.6 million distinct CDR3 sequences; roughly 32% were seen once. Germline CDR1 MDHEN, CDR2 SYDVKM. V was pared by 9 bases and J by 0 bases, with 9 bases of the junction left unmatched. The CDR3 is 16 amino acids. A remark on this clonotype: Antigen unknown.

The source of this sequence is a woman aged 25 to 39 in good health. Material for sequencing was blood. The V gene is TRBV28, the J gene TRBJ2-3, with 10 bases fitting TRBD1. CDR3 nucleotides: TGTGCCAGTGGGACAGGGGCTATTTCTAGCACAGATACGCAGTATTTT. It codes for CASGTGAISSTDTQYF.